The rows below give T cell receptor beta chains drawn from one sample of a study of beta chain features in type 1 diabetes. Here immunoSEQ multiplex PCR was the method, and the copy in TCRdb shows in-frame clones only, minus some. The sample carries 600,000 to 700,000 clones, roughly 12% recorded once. The specimen was naive CD4+ T cells from blood. The receptors stem from a man in his thirties or forties with type 1 diabetes. Both conserved end residues are part of each CDR3. The D gene is left open where the match is weak. Size is stated for part of the rows, as once, few or many counts, or as a class when the clone is expanded.

TRBJ1-2 | NA | TRBV6-5 | NA | CASSYAGTSNYGYTF | TGTGCCAGCAGTTACGCAGGGACTTCTAACTATGGCTACACCTTC
TRBJ1-6 | TRBD1 | TRBV7-8 | NA | CASSLLGQGNSPLHF | TGTGCCAGCAGCCTCCTGGGACAGGGCAACTCACCCCTCCACTTT
TRBJ2-1 | TRBD2 | TRBV11-2 | NA | CASSQRTSGNEQFF | TGTGCCAGCAGCCAACGGACTAGCGGCAATGAGCAGTTCTTC
TRBJ1-5 | NA | TRBV5-6 | NA | CASSLAGRPQHF | TGTGCCAGCAGCTTGGCCGGACGGCCCCAGCATTTT
TRBJ1-6 | TRBD1 | TRBV10-3 | few | CAITAGTGVNSPLHF | TGTGCCATCACAGCCGGGACAGGGGTTAATTCACCCCTCCACTTT
TRBJ2-6 | NA | TRBV14 | few | CASSQATRAGPGANVLTF | TGTGCCAGCAGCCAAGCAACTCGGGCCGGTCCTGGGGCCAACGTCCTGACTTTC
TRBJ2-1 | TRBD2 | TRBV2 | NA | CASSEGGRGEQFF | TGTGCCAGCAGTGAAGGAGGGAGGGGAGAGCAGTTCTTC
TRBJ2-3 | NA | TRBV25-1 | NA | CASSRPGVAWGTQYF | TGTGCCAGCAGCCGCCCAGGGGTGGCTTGGGGTACGCAGTATTTT
TRBJ1-4 | NA | TRBV28 | NA | CATLLGNPTNEKLFF | TGTGCCACCCTCTTGGGAAACCCAACTAATGAAAAACTGTTTTTT
TRBJ2-3 | NA | TRBV7-2 | few | CASSLGPGATDTQYF | TGTGCCAGCAGCTTAGGCCCCGGGGCCACAGATACGCAGTATTTT
TRBJ2-7 | NA | TRBV7-2 | few | CASSASRAAAYEQYF | TGTGCCAGCAGCGCCTCTAGGGCGGCCGCCTACGAGCAGTACTTC
TRBJ1-6 | NA | TRBV7-2 | few | CASSLRRGSGSPLHF | TGTGCCAGCAGCTTACGGCGGGGGAGCGGCTCACCCCTCCACTTT
TRBJ2-7 | NA | TRBV6-6 | few | CASSYGRGTYEQYF | TGTGCCAGCAGTTACGGCCGGGGCACCTACGAGCAGTACTTC
TRBJ2-5 | NA | TRBV5-6 | NA | CASSLGTYAETQYF | TGTGCCAGCTCGCTCGGGACCTACGCCGAGACCCAGTACTTC
TRBJ2-1 | TRBD1 | TRBV7-9 | few | CASSWDRDNEQFF | TGTGCCAGCAGCTGGGACAGAGACAATGAGCAGTTCTTC
TRBJ1-5 | NA | TRBV9 | once | CASSVEGRADSPQHF | TGTGCCAGCAGCGTAGAAGGCAGGGCGGATTCCCCCCAGCATTTT
TRBJ1-4 | NA | TRBV18 | few | CASSPGATNEKLFF | TGTGCCAGCTCACCGGGGGCAACTAATGAAAAACTGTTTTTT
TRBJ2-1 | NA | TRBV2 | few | CASSGGVRNEQFF | TGTGCCAGCAGTGGGGGGGTAAGAAATGAGCAGTTCTTC
TRBJ2-6 | TRBD1 | TRBV6-5 | NA | CASSYDRAGANVLTF | TGTGCCAGCAGTTACGACAGGGCTGGGGCCAACGTCCTGACTTTC
TRBJ1-2 | NA | TRBV10-3 | NA | CASRDSYNYGYTF | TGTGCCAGTCGAGACAGTTATAACTATGGCTACACCTTC
TRBJ1-1 | TRBD1 | TRBV19 | few | CASSSSPDRVTEAFF | TGTGCCAGTAGTTCTTCCCCTGACAGGGTCACTGAAGCTTTCTTT
TRBJ2-5 | NA | TRBV30 | few | CAWSPQGPRDTQYF | TGTGCCTGGAGTCCGCAGGGCCCAAGAGATACCCAGTACTTC
TRBJ2-5 | TRBD2 | TRBV4-3 | few | CASSQRIAGAETQYF | TGCGCCAGCAGTCAACGAATAGCGGGTGCAGAGACCCAGTACTTC
TRBJ2-7 | NA | TRBV25-1 | NA | CASSEAFGGEQYF | TGTGCCAGCAGTGAAGCCTTTGGAGGCGAGCAGTACTTC
TRBJ2-6 | NA | TRBV30 | few | CAWRASGANVLTF | TGTGCCTGGAGGGCCTCTGGGGCCAACGTCCTGACTTTC
TRBJ2-5 | NA | TRBV19 | few | CASSYGHGQETQYF | TGTGCCAGTAGTTACGGCCATGGCCAAGAGACCCAGTACTTC
TRBJ2-7 | NA | TRBV28 | NA | CASNIQSTYEQYF | TGTGCCAGCAATATTCAGAGCACCTACGAGCAGTACTTC
TRBJ2-1 | NA | TRBV5-4 | NA | CASSFEQGPLWGEQFF | TGTGCCAGCAGCTTCGAACAGGGCCCGCTATGGGGTGAGCAGTTCTTC
TRBJ2-5 | TRBD1 | TRBV5-6 | NA | CASLTGQGQETQYF | TGTGCCAGCTTGACCGGACAGGGCCAAGAGACCCAGTACTTC
TRBJ2-2 | NA | TRBV7-3 | few | CASSYIATGELFF | TGTGCCAGCAGCTATATAGCAACCGGGGAGCTGTTTTTT
TRBJ2-7 | NA | TRBV27 | NA | CASSFTGTPFGQYF | TGTGCCAGCAGTTTTACCGGGACCCCGTTTGGGCAGTACTTC
TRBJ2-3 | TRBD2 | TRBV14 | NA | CASSQVPLAVTDTQYF | TGTGCCAGCAGCCAAGTACCTCTAGCGGTCACAGATACGCAGTATTTT
TRBJ2-2 | NA | TRBV28 | few | CASSPAIGPGELFF | TGTGCCAGCAGTCCAGCGATCGGACCCGGGGAGCTGTTTTTT
TRBJ1-5 | NA | TRBV19 | NA | CASTSRGGAFNQPQHF | TGTGCCAGTACCTCCAGAGGGGGGGCTTTCAATCAGCCCCAGCATTTT
TRBJ2-7 | NA | TRBV7-2 | once | CASSPSSGTFSYEQYF | TGTGCCAGCAGCCCAAGTAGTGGCACCTTCTCCTACGAGCAGTACTTC
TRBJ2-5 | NA | TRBV12-5 | NA | CASGLSWGTQYF | TGTGCTAGTGGTTTGTCTTGGGGGACCCAGTACTTC
TRBJ2-7 | NA | TRBV11-2 | NA | CASSLEYGPSYEQYF | TGTGCCAGCAGCTTAGAATACGGACCCAGCTACGAGCAGTACTTC
TRBJ2-7 | NA | TRBV30 | few | CAWSSQGYEQYF | TGTGCCTGGAGTTCACAGGGCTACGAGCAGTACTTC